This TCR beta chain was identified in a study of T cell responses to AZD1222 COVID-19 vaccine. V was clipped by 3 bases and J by 7 bases, with 12 bases between them. The germline V gene has CDR1 KGHSY and CDR2 FQNENV. The CDR3 spans 13 residues. Pooling was applied to second doses at about 4 or about 12 weeks. About this clone: The antigen is undetermined.

Study-level findings and limits: A rise in Spike-specific TCR breadth and depth followed two AZD1222 doses.

Generated by immunoSEQ multiplex PCR, the TCRdb table keeps only in-frame clones and is missing some. The table lists approximately 50,000 clones, less than 90% of them singletons. The receptor was derived from an adult who received the AZD1222 COVID-19 vaccine. V is TRBV16 and J is TRBJ1-2; D is perhaps TRBD1 (6 bases). The material was peripheral blood, obtained 28 days after the second AZD1222 dose. CDR3: CASSHGPRGGYTF. The CDR3 coding sequence is TGTGCCAGCAGCCATGGTCCCAGGGGTGGCTACACCTTC.